What follows is one T cell receptor beta chain and its context. Its antigen is undetermined. The data were obtained in a study of T cell repertoires in cytomegalovirus infection. Overall study: Selected CMV epitopes included recently identified HLA-C-restricted ones as well as well-studied HLA-B-restricted ones. Indications of both CMV infection and matching HLA type were provided by public TCR beta signatures. General study points: What dominated the ex vivo response were HLA-C-restricted CMV-specific TCR beta clonotypes.

The CDR3 loop spans 15 amino acids. Germline CDR1 LGHNA, CDR2 YSLEER. The germline V and J ends were trimmed by 4 bases and 4 bases, with 16 bases remaining between them. TCRdb redid the calling of the reads with MiXCR, one entry per CDR3 protein. The profile shows a few hundred thousand distinct CDR3 sequences, 40% of them singletons. Sequenced here: cultured PBMCs, sampled from culture after CMV antigen stimulation. The V gene is TRBV4-3, the J gene TRBJ2-5; D is undetermined. The receptor's source is a human donor in good health (CMV status not recorded). Some clones in this sample may be carry-over from other donors' samples. CDR3 in amino acids: CASSPRRVSGETQYF. CDR3 bases: TGCGCCAGCAGCCCCCGCCGCGTATCGGGAGAGACCCAGTACTTC.